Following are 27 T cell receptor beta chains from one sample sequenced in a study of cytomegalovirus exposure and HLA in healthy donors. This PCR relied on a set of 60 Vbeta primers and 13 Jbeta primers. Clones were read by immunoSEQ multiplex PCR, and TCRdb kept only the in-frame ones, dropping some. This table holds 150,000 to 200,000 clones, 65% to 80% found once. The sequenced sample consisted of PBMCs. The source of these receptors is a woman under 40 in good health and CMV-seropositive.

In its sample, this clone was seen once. The CDR3 DNA is TGTGCCAGCAGCTCCGGACGGAGGAGGGAGGAGACCCAGTACTTC. As protein: CASSSGRRREETQYF. The chain is built from TRBV7-9 and TRBJ2-5; possible D gene TRBD2, 6 bases. The CDR3 spans 15 residues. Trimming shortened V by 4 bases and J by 5 bases, and 17 bases separated the two germline ends. Germline CDR1 is SEHNR and CDR2 is FQNEAQ (reference sequence).

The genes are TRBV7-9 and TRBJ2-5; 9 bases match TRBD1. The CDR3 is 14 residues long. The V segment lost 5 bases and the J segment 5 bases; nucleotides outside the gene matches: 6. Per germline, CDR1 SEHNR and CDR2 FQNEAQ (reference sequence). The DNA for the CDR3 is TGTGCCAGCAGCCTAACAGGGGGCAGGGAGACCCAGTACTTC. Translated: CASSLTGGRETQYF. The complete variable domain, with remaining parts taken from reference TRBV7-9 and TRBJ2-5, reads DTGVSQNPRHKITKRGQNVTFRCDPISEHNRLYWYRQTLGQGPEFLTYFQNEAQLEKSRLLSDRFSAERPKGSFSTLEIQRTEQGDSAMYLCASSLTGGRETQYFGPGTRLLVL.

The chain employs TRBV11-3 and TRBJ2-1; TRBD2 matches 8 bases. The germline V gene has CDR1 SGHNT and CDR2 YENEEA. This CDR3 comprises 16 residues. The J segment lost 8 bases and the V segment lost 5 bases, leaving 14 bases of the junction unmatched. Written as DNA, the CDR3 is TGTGCCAGCAGCCACAAGTTTACCGGGGGGGCAGATGAGCAGTTCTTC. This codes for CASSHKFTGGADEQFF.

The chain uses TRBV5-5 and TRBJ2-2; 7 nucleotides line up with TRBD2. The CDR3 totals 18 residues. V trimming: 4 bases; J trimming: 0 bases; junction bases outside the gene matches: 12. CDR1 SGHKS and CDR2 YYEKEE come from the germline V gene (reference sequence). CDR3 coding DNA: TGTGCCAGCAGCCCGAGGACGGGAAGCGGGACGAACACCGGGGAGCTGTTTTTT. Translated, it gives CASSPRTGSGTNTGELFF.

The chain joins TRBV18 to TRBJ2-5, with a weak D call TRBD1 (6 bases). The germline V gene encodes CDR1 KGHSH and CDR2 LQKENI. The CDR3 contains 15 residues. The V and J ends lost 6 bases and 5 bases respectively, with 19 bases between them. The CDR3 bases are TGTGCCAGCTCTCCCCAGGGGCGGCCCATGGAGACCCAGTACTTC. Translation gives CASSPQGRPMETQYF.

The CDR3 sequence: CASSFGTSGERTQYF. CDR3 coding DNA: TGTGCCAGCAGCTTCGGGACTAGCGGGGAGAGGACCCAGTACTTC. This chain joins TRBV7-9 and TRBJ2-5; the match to TRBD2 covers 13 bases. The CDR3 length is 15 residues. The V gene end was trimmed by 3 bases and the J gene end by 7 bases; junction bases not matched to a gene: 5. CDR1 SEHNR and CDR2 FQNEAQ come from the germline V gene (reference sequence).

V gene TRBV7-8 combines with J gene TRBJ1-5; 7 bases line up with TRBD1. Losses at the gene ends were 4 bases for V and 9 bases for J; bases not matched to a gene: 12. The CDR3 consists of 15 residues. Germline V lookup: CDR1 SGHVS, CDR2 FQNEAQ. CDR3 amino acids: CASSYLDRTRGPQHF. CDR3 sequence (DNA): TGTGCCAGCAGCTACCTGGACAGGACGCGGGGGCCCCAGCATTTT.

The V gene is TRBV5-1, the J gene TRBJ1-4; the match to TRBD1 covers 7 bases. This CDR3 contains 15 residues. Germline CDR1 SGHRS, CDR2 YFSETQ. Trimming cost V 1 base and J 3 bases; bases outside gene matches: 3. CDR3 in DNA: TGCGCCAGCAGCTTGTACCAGGGGGCTAATGAAAAACTGTTTTTT. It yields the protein CASSLYQGANEKLFF. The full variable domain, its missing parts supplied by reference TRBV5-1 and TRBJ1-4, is KAGVTQTPRYLIKTRGQQVTLSCSPISGHRSVSWYQQTPGQGLQFLFEYFSETQRNKGNFPGRFSGRQFSNSRSEMNVSTLELGDSALYLCASSLYQGANEKLFFGSGTQLSVL.

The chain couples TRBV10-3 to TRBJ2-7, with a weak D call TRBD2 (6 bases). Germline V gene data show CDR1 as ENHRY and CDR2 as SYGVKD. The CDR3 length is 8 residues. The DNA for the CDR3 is TGTGCCATCAGAGGGACTCCTGTT. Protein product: CAIRGTPV.

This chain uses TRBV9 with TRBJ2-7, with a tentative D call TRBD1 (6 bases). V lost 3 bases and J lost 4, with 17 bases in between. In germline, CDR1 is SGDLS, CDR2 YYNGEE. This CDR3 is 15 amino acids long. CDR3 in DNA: TGTGCCAGCAGCGCTCAACCCGGACAGCCTTACGAGCAGTACTTC. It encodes CASSAQPGQPYEQYF.

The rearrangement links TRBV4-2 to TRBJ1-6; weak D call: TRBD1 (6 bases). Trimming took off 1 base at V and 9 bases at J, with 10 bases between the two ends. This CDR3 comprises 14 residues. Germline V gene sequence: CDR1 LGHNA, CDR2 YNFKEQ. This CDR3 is CASSQGGGISPLHF. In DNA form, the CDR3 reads TGTGCCAGCAGCCAAGGAGGGGGAATTTCACCCCTCCACTTT.

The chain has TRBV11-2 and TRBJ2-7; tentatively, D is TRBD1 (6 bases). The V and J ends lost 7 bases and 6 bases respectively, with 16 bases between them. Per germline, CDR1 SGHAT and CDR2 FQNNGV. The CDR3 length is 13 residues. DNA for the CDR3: TGTGCCAGCACCGAGAGCCCAGGGGCCGAGCAGTACTTC. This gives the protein CASTESPGAEQYF.

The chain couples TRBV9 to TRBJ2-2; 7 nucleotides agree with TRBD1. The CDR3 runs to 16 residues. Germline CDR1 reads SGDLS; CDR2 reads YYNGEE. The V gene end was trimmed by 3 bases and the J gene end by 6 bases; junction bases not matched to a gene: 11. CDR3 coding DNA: TGTGCCAGCAGCGGGGACCGGGACAGCCCGGCCGGGGAGCTGTTTTTT. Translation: CASSGDRDSPAGELFF.

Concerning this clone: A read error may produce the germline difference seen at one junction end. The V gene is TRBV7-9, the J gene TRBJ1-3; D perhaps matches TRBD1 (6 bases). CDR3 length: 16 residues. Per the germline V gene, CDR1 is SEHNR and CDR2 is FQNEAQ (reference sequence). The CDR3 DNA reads TGTTCCAGCAGCTACCAAGGGGGTCACTCTGGAAACACCATATATTTT. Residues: CSSSYQGGHSGNTIYF.

This CDR3 is CASSVDDRFSPLHF. CDR3 coding DNA: TGTGCCAGCAGCGTCGATGACAGATTCTCACCCCTCCACTTT. V gene TRBV9 combines with J gene TRBJ1-6, with a tentative D call TRBD1 (5 bases). V was clipped by 2 bases and J by 10 bases, with 13 bases between them. The CDR3 contains 14 residues. Germline CDR1 is SGDLS and CDR2 is YYNGEE.

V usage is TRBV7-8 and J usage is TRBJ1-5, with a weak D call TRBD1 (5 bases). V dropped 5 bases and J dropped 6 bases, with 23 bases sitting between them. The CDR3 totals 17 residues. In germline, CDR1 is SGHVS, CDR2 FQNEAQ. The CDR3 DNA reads TGTGCCAGCAGCCCGGGGGAGGGGACTCTAAGGGGTCAGCCCCAGCATTTT. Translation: CASSPGEGTLRGQPQHF.

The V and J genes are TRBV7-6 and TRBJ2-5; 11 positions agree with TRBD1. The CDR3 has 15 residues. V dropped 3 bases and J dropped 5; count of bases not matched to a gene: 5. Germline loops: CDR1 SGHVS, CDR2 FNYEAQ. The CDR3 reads CASSFRDRGSETQYF. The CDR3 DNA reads TGTGCCAGCAGCTTCCGGGACAGGGGGAGCGAGACCCAGTACTTC.

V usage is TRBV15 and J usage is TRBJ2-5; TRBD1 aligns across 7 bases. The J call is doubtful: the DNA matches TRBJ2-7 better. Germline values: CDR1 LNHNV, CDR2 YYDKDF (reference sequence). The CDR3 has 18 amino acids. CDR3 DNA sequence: TGTGCCACCAGCAGAGGAACCGTCTCGGACAGGCAACTATACGAGCAGTACTTC. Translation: CATSRGTVSDRQLYEQYF.

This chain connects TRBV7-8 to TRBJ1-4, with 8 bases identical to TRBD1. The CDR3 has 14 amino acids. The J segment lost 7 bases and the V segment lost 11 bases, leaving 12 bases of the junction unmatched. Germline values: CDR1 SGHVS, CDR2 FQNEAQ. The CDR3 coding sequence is TGTGCCTCGGCAGGGGGCTTGATGGGTGAAAAACTGTTTTTT. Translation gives CASAGGLMGEKLFF.

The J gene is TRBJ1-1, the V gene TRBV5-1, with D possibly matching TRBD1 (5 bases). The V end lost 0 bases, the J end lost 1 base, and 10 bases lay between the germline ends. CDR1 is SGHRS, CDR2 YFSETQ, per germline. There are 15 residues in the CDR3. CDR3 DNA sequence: TGCGCCAGCAGCTTGGGGGGCACCTCGAACACTGAAGCTTTCTTT. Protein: CASSLGGTSNTEAFF. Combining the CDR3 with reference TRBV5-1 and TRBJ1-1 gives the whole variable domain KAGVTQTPRYLIKTRGQQVTLSCSPISGHRSVSWYQQTPGQGLQFLFEYFSETQRNKGNFPGRFSGRQFSNSRSEMNVSTLELGDSALYLCASSLGGTSNTEAFFGQGTRLTVV.

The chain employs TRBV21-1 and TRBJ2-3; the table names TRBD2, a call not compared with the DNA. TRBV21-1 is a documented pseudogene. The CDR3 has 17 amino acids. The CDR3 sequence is CASSKESGAAATDTQYF. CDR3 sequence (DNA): TGTGCCAGCAGCAAAGAGTCGGGAGCGGCGGCCACAGATACGCAGTATTTT.

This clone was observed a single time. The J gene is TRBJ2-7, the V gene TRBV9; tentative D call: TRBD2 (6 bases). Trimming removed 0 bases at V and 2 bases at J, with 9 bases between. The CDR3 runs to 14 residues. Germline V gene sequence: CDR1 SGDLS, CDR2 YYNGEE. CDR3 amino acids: CASSVGGETYEQYF. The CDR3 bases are TGTGCCAGCAGCGTAGGCGGGGAAACCTACGAGCAGTACTTC.

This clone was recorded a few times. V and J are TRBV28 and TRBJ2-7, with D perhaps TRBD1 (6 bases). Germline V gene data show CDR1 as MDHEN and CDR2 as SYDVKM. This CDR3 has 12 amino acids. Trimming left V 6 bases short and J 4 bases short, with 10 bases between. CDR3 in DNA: TGTGCCAGCAGGGGGACACCTTACGAGCAGTACTTC. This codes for CASRGTPYEQYF.

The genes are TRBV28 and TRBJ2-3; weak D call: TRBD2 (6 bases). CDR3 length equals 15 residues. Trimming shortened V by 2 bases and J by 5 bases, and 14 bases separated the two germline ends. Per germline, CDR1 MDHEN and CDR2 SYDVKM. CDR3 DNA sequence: TGTGCCAGCAGTTTAGGGTGGGGGGTGGAAGATACGCAGTATTTT. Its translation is CASSLGWGVEDTQYF.

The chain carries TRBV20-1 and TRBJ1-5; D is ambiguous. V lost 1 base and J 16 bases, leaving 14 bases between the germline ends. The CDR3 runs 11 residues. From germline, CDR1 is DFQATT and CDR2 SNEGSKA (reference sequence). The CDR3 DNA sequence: TGCAGTGCTAGAGCTGGCTTAGCTAAACATTTT. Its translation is CSARAGLAKHF.

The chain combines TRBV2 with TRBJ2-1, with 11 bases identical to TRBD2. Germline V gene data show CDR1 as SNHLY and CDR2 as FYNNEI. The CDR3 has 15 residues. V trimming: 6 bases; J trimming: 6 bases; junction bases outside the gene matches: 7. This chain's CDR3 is CASRVASGGSNEQFF. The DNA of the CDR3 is TGTGCCAGCAGAGTTGCTAGCGGGGGGTCCAATGAGCAGTTCTTC. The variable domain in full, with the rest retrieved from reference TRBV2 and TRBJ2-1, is EPEVTQTPSHQVTQMGQEVILRCVPISNHLYFYWYRQILGQKVEFLVSFYNNEISEKSEIFDDQFSVERPDGSNFTLKIRSTKLEDSAMYFCASRVASGGSNEQFFGPGTRLTVL.

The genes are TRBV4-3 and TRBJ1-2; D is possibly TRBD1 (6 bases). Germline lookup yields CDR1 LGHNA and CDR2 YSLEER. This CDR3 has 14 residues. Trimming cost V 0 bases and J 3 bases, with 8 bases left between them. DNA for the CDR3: TGCGCCAGCAGCCAAGATCCAGGGGACTATGGCTACACCTTC. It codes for CASSQDPGDYGYTF.